The clone carrying this T cell receptor beta chain was seen once. Its antigen is still unknown. This sample is drawn from a study of cytomegalovirus exposure and HLA in healthy donors. Whole-study findings and limits: Upon later analysis, TCR association rates were observed to vary by HLA locus, being highest for DRB1 and lowest for HLA-C. In vitro work confirmed that a few CMV-associated chains recognize CMV antigens.

This CDR3 comprises 15 residues. Trimming removed 0 bases from V and 4 bases from J, with 12 bases in between. Germline V gene lookup returns CDR1 KGHSH and CDR2 LQKENI. The PCR was carried out with 60 Vbeta primers and 13 Jbeta primers. Profiled with immunoSEQ multiplex PCR; TCRdb holds only in-frame clones, not every one. Among roughly 240,000 clones listed, more than 75% were seen once. Sequencing input: PBMCs. The chain is built from TRBV18 and TRBJ1-1; no clear D. This sequence was found in a girl aged 2 to 10 in good health and CMV-seronegative. The CDR3 DNA sequence: TGTGCCAGCTCACCACCGGGTGGACGGGGCACTGAAGCTTTCTTT. As protein: CASSPPGGRGTEAFF.